Listed here are 3 T cell receptor beta chains from one sample, sequenced in a study of T-cell memory formation after mild COVID-19. Via MiXCR, TCRdb re-called the 5' RACE reads, giving one row per CDR3 protein. Here the sample spans 300,000 to 350,000 distinct CDR3 sequences, 10% to 15% being singletons. The specimen sequenced was PBMCs or a T cell subset sorted from them (not recorded which). Receptors were obtained from a young man who had mild COVID-19 (a few samples of this study predate the infection). Cell type and time point are not known.

The table lists this clonotype with a few counts. The rearrangement uses TRBV30 and TRBJ1-2; no definite D call. V dropped 1 base and J dropped 7 bases, with 7 bases sitting between them. The CDR3 is made up of 11 amino acids. Germline V gene lookup returns CDR1 GTSNPN and CDR2 SVGIG (reference sequence). The CDR3 region is CAWSGWVGYTF. CDR3 sequence (DNA): TGTGCCTGGAGTGGCTGGGTTGGCTACACCTTC.

This clonotype was seen only a few times. This chain joins TRBV7-2 and TRBJ1-4; no reliable D call. The germline V gene has CDR1 SGHTA and CDR2 FQGNSA. This CDR3 contains 16 residues. The V and J ends lost 5 bases and 0 bases respectively, with 13 bases between them. The CDR3 protein is CASSPSLSPTNEKLFF. The CDR3 DNA is TGTGCCAGCAGCCCTTCTTTATCACCAACTAATGAAAAACTGTTTTTT. The full variable domain, rest sourced from reference TRBV7-2 and TRBJ1-4, is GAGVSQSPSNKVTEKGKDVELRCDPISGHTALYWYRQSLGQGLEFLIYFQGNSAPDKSGLPSDRFSAERTGGSVSTLTIQRTQQEDSAVYLCASSPSLSPTNEKLFFGSGTQLSVL.

V and J are TRBV7-9 and TRBJ2-5; perhaps TRBD1 as D (6 bases). Germline CDR1 and CDR2: SEHNR and FQNEAQ (reference sequence). The length of the CDR3 is 14 residues. The V gene lost 5 bases and the J gene lost 2 bases, with 12 bases spanning the gap. DNA for the CDR3: TGTGCCAGCAGCCACGGACAGTATCAAGAGACCCAGTACTTC. Protein: CASSHGQYQETQYF.